The source of this T cell receptor beta chain is a study of OX40 agonist ivuxolimab in advanced cancers. Study as a whole: Hepatocellular carcinoma, melanoma, renal cell or head and neck cancer affected the dose-escalation patients.

General study findings and limits: Averaging showed that CD8+ T cells had more expanded clones than CD4+ did. What antigens the expanded peripheral T cells recognized was never established.

If patients had autoimmune disease history or systemic immunosuppression, they were excluded. This clone was counted between two and nine times. The antigen is not known. The germline V gene encodes CDR1 SEHNR and CDR2 FQNEAQ (reference sequence). The CDR3 sequence is 16 residues long. V lost 7 bases to trimming and J lost 9 bases; unmatched junction nucleotides: 20. Libraries were prepared by immunoSEQ multiplex PCR; TCRdb keeps only in-frame clonotypes and omits some of them. This sample yields roughly 73,000 clones, of which 85% to 90% are seen a single time; around 2.5% belongs to the top ten. The clonotype comes from an adult with an advanced solid tumor such as melanoma, head and neck, liver or kidney cancer. The chain combines TRBV7-9 with TRBJ1-2, with 7 nucleotides matching TRBD1. The sample in question was CD4+ or CD8+ T cells sorted from blood, obtained in a trial of the OX40 agonist ivuxolimab. The CDR3 loop reads CASTMAGGAITNRYTF. For the CDR3, the DNA is TGTGCCAGCACCATGGCAGGGGGGGCTATAACTAATCGCTACACCTTC.